This T cell receptor beta chain was sequenced in a study of blood T cell repertoires in COVID-19. TCRdb keeps only in-frame clones here, not all; method: immunoSEQ multiplex PCR. The repertoire includes 250,000 to 350,000 clones, around 90% of them detected once, and 3.5% to 4.5% sits in the top ten. Sequenced sample: PBMCs or T cells enriched from blood (not recorded which). This TCR was recovered from a woman aged 18-29 years with acute COVID-19.

The CDR3 loop is CAWSVLGAVEAFF. DNA for the CDR3: TGTGCCTGGAGTGTCCTGGGAGCGGTTGAAGCTTTCTTT. The V and J genes are TRBV30 and TRBJ1-1, with D unclear. This CDR3 is 13 amino acids long. Trimming left V 0 bases short and J 7 bases short, with 12 bases between. Germline CDR1 and CDR2: GTSNPN and SVGIG (reference sequence).